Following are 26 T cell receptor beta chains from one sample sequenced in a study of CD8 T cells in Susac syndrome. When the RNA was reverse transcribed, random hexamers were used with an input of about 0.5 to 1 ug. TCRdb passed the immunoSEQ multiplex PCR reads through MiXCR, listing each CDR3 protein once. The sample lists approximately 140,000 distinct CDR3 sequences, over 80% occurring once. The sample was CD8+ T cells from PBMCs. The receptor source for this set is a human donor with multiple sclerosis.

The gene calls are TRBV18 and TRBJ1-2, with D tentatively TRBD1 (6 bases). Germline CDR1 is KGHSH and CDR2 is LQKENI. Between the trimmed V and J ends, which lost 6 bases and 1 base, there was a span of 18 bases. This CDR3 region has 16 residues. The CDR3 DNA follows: TGTGCCAGCTCGCCTAGGACAGCGCGCAATAACTATGGCTACACCTTC. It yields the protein CASSPRTARNNYGYTF.

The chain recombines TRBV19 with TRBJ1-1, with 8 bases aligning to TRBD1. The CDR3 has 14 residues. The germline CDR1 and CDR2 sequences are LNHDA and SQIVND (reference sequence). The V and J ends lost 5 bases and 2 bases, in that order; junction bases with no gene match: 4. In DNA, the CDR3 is TGTGCCAGTAGTGAGGGACAGGCCAACACTGAAGCTTTCTTT. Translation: CASSEGQANTEAFF. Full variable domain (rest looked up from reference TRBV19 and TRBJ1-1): DGGITQSPKYLFRKEGQNVTLSCEQNLNHDAMYWYRQDPGQGLRLIYYSQIVNDFQKGDIAEGYSVSREKKESFPLTVTSAQKNPTAFYLCASSEGQANTEAFFGQGTRLTVV.

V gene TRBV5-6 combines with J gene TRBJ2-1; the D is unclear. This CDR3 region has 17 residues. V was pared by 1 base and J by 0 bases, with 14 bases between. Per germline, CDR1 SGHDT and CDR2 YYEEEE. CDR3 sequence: CASSLLVTLSSYNEQFF. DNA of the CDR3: TGTGCCAGCAGCTTGCTAGTAACCCTAAGCTCCTACAATGAGCAGTTCTTC.

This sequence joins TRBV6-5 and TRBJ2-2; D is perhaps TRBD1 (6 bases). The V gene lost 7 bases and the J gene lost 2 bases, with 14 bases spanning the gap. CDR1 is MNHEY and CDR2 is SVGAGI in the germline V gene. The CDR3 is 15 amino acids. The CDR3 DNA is TGTGCCAGCACTTCGACAGGAGAAAACACCGGGGAGCTGTTTTTT. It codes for CASTSTGENTGELFF.

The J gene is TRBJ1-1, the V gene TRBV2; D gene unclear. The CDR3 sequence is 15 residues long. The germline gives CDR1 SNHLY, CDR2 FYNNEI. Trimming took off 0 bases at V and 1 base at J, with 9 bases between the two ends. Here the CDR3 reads CASSEALGANTEAFF. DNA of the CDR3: TGTGCCAGCAGTGAAGCGCTGGGCGCGAACACTGAAGCTTTCTTT.

CDR3 nucleotide sequence: TGTGCCAGCAGCCAAGAATCCAGTTCCTACAATGAGCAGTTCTTC. It specifies CASSQESSSYNEQFF. The V and J genes are TRBV4-2 and TRBJ2-1; D is unclear. V lost 0 bases and J lost 1, with 7 bases in between. The CDR3 totals 15 residues. Germline lookup yields CDR1 LGHNA and CDR2 YNFKEQ.

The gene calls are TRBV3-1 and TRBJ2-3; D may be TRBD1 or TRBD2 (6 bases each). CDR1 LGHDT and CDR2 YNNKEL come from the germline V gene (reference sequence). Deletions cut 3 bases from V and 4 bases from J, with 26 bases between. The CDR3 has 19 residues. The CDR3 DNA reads TGTGCCAGCAGCCACCCTCCGCCGGGGGACAAAGATTGGGCAGATACGCAGTATTTT. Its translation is CASSHPPPGDKDWADTQYF.

CDR3 sequence (DNA): TGTGCCTGGAGTGGCACAGGGGGAAACTATGGCTACACCTTC. It encodes CAWSGTGGNYGYTF. The chain employs TRBV30 and TRBJ1-2, with 8 bases fitting TRBD1. The trim removed 1 base at V and 2 bases at J, leaving 3 bases unmatched. The germline V gene encodes CDR1 GTSNPN and CDR2 SVGIG (reference sequence). The CDR3 covers 14 residues.

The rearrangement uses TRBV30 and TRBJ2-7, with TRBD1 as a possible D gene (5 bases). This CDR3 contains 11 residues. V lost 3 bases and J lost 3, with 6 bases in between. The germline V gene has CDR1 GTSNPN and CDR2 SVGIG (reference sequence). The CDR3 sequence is CAWSDSYEQYF. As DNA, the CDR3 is TGTGCCTGGAGCGACAGCTACGAGCAGTACTTC. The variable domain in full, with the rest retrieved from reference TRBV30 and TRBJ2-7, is SQTIHQWPATLVQPVGSPLSLECTVEGTSNPNLYWYRQAAGRGLQLLFYSVGIGQISSEVPQNLSASRPQDRQFILSSKKLLLSDSGFYLCAWSDSYEQYFGPGTRLTVT.

The CDR3, as DNA: TGTGCCAGCAGCTTAGGAGAGCTCCCCTACGAGCAGTACTTC. Translating it yields CASSLGELPYEQYF. The chain is built from TRBV7-9 and TRBJ2-7; no firm D call. CDR3 length: 14 residues. Trimming removed 1 base from V and 2 bases from J, with 9 bases in between. Germline CDR1 is SEHNR and CDR2 is FQNEAQ (reference sequence).

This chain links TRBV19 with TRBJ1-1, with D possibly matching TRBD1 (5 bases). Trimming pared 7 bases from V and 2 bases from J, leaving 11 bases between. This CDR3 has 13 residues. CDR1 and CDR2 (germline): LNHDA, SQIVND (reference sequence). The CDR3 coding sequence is TGTGCCAGTACTATGGGGGTAAACACTGAAGCTTTCTTT. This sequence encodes CASTMGVNTEAFF.

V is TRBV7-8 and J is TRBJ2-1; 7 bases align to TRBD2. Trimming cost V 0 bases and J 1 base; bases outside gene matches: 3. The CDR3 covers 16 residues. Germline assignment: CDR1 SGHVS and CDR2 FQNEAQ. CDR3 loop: CASSLARGGSYNEQFF. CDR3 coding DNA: TGTGCCAGCAGCTTAGCGCGCGGGGGATCCTACAATGAGCAGTTCTTC.

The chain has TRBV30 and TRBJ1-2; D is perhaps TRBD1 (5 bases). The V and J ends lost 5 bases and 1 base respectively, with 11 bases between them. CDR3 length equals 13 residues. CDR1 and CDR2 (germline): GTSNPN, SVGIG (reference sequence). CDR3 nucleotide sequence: TGTGCCTGGTCGGACACCAGTAACTATGGCTACACCTTC. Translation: CAWSDTSNYGYTF.

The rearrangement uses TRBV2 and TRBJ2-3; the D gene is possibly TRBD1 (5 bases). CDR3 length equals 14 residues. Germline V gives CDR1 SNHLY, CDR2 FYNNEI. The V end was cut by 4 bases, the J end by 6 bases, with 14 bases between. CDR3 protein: CASSGWGPEDTQYF. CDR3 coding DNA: TGTGCCAGCAGTGGATGGGGCCCCGAGGATACGCAGTATTTT.

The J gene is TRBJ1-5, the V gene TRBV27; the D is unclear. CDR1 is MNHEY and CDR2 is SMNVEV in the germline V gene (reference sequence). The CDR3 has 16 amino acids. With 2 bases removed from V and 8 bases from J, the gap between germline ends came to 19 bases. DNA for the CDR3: TGTGCCAGCAGTTTAAATGTCGCCGATGCAGGAGAGCCCCAGCATTTT. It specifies CASSLNVADAGEPQHF.

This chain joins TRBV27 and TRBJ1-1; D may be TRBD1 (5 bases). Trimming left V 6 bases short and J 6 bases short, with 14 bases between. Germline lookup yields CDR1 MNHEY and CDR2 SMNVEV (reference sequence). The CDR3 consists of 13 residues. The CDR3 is CASSLDGASEAFF. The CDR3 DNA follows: TGTGCCAGCAGCCTCGATGGGGCGTCTGAAGCTTTCTTT.

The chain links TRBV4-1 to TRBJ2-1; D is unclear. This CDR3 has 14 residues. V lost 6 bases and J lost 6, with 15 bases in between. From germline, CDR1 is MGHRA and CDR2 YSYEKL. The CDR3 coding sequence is TGCGCCAGCAGTTACCTGAGGTCCGGCAATGAGCAGTTCTTC. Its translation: CASSYLRSGNEQFF.

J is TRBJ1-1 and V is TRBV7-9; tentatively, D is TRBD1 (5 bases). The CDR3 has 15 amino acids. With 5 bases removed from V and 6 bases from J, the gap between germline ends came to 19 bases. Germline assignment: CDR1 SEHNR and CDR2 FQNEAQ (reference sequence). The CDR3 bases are TGTGCCAGCAGCCAAGGAACCCAAAGGGACGCTGAAGCTTTCTTT. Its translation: CASSQGTQRDAEAFF.

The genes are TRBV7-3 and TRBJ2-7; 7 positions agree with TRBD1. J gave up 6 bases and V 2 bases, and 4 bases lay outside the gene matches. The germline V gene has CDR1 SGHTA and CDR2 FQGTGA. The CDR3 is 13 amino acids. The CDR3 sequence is CASSLGPGGEQYV. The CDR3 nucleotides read TGTGCCAGCAGCTTAGGGCCAGGGGGCGAGCAGTACGTC.

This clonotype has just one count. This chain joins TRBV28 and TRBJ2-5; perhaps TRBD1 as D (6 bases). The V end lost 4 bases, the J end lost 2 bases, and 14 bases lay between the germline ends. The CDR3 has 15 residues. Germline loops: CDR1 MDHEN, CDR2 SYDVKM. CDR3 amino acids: CASSSPRGVQETQYF. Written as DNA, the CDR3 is TGTGCCAGCAGTTCCCCCAGGGGAGTTCAAGAGACCCAGTACTTC.

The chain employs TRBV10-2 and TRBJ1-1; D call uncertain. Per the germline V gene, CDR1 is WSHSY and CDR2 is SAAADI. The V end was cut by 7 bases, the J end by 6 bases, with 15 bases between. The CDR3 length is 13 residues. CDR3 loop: CASTLTSRAEAFF. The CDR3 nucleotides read TGCGCCAGCACCTTGACAAGTAGGGCTGAAGCTTTCTTT.

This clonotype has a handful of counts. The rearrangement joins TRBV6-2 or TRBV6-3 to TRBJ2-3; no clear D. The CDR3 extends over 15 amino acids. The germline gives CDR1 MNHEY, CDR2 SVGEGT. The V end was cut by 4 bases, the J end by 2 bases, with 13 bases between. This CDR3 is CASSFRTITTDTQYF. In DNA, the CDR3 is TGTGCCAGCAGTTTCAGGACCATCACCACAGATACGCAGTATTTT.

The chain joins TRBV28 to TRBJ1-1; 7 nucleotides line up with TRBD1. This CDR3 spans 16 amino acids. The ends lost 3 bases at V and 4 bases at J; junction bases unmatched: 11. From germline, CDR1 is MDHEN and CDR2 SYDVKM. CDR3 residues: CASSFGEGAESTEAFF. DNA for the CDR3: TGTGCCAGCAGTTTCGGAGAGGGGGCGGAGAGCACTGAAGCTTTCTTT.

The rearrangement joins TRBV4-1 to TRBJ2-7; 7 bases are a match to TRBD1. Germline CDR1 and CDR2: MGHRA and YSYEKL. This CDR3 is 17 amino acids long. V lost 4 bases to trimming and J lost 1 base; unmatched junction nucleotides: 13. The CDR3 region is CASSPLSIRDRSYEQYF. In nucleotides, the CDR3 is TGCGCCAGCAGCCCCCTAAGTATCCGGGACAGATCCTACGAGCAGTACTTC.

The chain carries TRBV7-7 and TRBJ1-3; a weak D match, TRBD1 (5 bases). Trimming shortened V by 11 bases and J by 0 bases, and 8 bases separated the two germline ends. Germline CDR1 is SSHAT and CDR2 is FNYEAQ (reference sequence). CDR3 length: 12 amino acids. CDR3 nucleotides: TGTGCCTTGGGGGGCTCTGGAAACACCATATATTTT. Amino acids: CALGGSGNTIYF.

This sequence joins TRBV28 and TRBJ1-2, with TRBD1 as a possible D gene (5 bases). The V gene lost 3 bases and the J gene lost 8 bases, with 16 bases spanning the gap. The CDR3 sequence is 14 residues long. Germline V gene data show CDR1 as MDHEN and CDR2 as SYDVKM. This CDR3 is CASSFQGRALGYTF. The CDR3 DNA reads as TGTGCCAGCAGTTTTCAGGGTCGAGCGCTGGGCTACACCTTC.